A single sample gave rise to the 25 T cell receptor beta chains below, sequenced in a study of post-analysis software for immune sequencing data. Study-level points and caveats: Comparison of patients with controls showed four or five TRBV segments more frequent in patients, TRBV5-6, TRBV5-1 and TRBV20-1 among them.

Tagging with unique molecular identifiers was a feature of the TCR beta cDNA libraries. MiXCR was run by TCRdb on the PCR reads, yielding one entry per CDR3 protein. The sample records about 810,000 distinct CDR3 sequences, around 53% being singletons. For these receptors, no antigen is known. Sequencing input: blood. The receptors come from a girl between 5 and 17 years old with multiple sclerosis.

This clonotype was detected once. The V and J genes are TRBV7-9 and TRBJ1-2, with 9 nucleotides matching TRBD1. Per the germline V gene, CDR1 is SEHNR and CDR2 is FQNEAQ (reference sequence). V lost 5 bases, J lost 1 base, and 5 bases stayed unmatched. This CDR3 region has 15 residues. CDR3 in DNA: TGTGCCAGCAGCCGAGGACAGGGGCTTAACTATGGCTACACCTTC. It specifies CASSRGQGLNYGYTF.

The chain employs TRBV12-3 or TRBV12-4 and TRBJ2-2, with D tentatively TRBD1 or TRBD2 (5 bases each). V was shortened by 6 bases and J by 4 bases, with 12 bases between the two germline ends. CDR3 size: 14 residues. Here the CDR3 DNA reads TGTGCCAGCAGCCTGGCAGGGAGCACCGGGGAGCTGTTTTTT. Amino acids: CASSLAGSTGELFF.

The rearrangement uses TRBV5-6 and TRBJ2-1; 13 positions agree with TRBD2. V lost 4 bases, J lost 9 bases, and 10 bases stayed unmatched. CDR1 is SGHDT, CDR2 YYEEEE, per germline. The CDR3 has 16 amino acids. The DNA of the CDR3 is TGTGCCAGCAGCCTCAGGACTAGCGGGAGTGAGGCTGAGCAGTTCTTC. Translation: CASSLRTSGSEAEQFF.

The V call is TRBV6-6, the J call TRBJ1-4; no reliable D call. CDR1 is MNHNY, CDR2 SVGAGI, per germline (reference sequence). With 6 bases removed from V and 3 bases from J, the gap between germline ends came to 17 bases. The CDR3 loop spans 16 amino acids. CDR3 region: CASRLPGEGSNEKLFF. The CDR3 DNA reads TGTGCCAGCAGGCTCCCCGGAGAGGGTTCTAATGAAAAACTGTTTTTT.

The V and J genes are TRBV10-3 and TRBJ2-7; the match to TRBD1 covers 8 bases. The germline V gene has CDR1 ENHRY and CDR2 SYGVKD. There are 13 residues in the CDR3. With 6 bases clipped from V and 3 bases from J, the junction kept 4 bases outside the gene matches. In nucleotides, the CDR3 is TGTGCCATCAGCGGACAGGGAGGCTACGAGCAGTACTTC. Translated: CAISGQGGYEQYF.

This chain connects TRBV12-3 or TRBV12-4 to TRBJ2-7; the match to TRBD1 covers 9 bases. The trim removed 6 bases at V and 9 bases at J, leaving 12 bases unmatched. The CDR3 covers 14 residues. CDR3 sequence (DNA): TGTGCCAGCAGCCAGACAGGGGGATCTACTAGGCAGTACTTC. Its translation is CASSQTGGSTRQYF.

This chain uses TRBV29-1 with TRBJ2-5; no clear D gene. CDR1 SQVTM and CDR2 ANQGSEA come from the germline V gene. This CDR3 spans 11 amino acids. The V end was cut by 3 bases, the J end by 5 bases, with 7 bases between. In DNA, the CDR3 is TGCAGCGTTGAGGTAGTGGAGACCCAGTACTTC. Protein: CSVEVVETQYF.

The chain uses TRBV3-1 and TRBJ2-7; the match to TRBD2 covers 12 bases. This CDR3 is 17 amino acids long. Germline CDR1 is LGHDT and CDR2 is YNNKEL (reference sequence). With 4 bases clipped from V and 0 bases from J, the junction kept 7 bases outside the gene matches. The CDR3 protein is CASSRRLAGDTSYEQYF. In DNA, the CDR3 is TGTGCCAGCAGCCGAAGACTAGCGGGAGATACCTCCTACGAGCAGTACTTC.

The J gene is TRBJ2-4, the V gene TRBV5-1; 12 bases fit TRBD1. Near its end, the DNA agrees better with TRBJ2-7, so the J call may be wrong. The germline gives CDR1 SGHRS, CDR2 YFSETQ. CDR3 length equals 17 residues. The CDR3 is CASSLAGTGGTAYEQYF. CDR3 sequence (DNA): TGCGCCAGCAGCTTAGCCGGGACAGGGGGCACAGCCTACGAGCAGTACTTC.

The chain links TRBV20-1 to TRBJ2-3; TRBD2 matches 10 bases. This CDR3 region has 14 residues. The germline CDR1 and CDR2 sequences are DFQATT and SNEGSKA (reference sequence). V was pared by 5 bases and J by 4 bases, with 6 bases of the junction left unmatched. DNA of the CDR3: TGCAGTGCTGGGAAAAGCGGGGGGGCAGATACGCAGTATTTT. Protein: CSAGKSGGADTQYF.

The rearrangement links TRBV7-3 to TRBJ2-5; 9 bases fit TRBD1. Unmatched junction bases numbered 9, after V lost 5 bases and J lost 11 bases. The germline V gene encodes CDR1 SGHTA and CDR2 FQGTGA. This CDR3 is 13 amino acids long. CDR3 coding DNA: TGTGCCAGCAGCGCCGGGACAGGGACGATGCAGTACTTC. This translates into CASSAGTGTMQYF. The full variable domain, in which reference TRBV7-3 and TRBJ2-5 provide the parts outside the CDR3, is GAGVSQTPSNKVTEKGKYVELRCDPISGHTALYWYRQSLGQGPEFLIYFQGTGAADDSGLPNDRFFAVRPEGSVSTLKIQRTERGDSAVYLCASSAGTGTMQYFGPGTRLLVL.

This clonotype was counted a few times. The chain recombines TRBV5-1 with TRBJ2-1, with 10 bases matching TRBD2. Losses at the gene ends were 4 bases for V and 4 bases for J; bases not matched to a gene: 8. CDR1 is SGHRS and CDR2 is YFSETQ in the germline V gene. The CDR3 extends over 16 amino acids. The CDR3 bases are TGCGCCAGCAGCGGGACCGGGACTAGCGTATACAATGAGCAGTTCTTC. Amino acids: CASSGTGTSVYNEQFF.

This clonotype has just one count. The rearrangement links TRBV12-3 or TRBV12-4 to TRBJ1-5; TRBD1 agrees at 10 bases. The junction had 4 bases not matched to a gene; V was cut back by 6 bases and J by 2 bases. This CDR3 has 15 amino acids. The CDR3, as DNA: TGTGCCAGCAGGGGGACAGGGGTGGGCAATCAGCCCCAGCATTTT. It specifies CASRGTGVGNQPQHF.

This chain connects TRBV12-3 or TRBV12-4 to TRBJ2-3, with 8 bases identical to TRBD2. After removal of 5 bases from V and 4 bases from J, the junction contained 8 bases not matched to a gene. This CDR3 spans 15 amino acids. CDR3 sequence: CASSAGLVVADTQYF. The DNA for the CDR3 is TGTGCCAGCAGTGCGGGACTAGTGGTCGCAGATACGCAGTATTTT.

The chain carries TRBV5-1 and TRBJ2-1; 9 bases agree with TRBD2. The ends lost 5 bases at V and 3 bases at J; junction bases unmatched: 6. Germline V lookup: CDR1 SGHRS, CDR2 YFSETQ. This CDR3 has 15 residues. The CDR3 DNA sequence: TGCGCCAGCAGTTTAGCGGGAGATATCTACAATGAGCAGTTCTTC. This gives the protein CASSLAGDIYNEQFF.

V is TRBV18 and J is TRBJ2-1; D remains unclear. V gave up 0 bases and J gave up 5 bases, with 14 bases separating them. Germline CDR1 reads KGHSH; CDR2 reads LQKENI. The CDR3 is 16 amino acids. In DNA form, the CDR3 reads TGTGCCAGCTCACCACCTTTTCCGACACCTCACAATGAGCAGTTCTTC. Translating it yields CASSPPFPTPHNEQFF.

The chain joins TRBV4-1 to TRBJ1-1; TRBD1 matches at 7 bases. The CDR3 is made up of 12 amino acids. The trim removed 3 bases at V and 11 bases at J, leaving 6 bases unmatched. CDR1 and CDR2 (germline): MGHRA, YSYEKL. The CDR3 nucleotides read TGCGCCAGCAGCCACCTGACAGGGAGGGCTTTCTTT. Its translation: CASSHLTGRAFF.

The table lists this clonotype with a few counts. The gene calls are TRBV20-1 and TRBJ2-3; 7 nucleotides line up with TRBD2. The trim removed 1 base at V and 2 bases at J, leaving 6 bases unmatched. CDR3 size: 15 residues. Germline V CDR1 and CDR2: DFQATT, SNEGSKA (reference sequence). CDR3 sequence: CSARAASGYTDTQYF. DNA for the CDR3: TGCAGTGCTAGAGCGGCTAGCGGTTACACAGATACGCAGTATTTT.

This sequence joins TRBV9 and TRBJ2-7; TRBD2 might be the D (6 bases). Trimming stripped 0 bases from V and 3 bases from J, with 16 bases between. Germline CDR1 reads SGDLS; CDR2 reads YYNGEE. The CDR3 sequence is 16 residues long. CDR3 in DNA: TGTGCCAGCAGCGTAGATTCGCGGACGGGACTCTACGAGCAGTACTTC. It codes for CASSVDSRTGLYEQYF.

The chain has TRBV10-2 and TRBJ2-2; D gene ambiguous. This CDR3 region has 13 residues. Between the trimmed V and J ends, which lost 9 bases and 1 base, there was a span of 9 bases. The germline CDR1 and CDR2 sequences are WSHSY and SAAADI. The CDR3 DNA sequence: TGCGCCAGTCGGCCGAGGAACACCGGGGAGCTGTTTTTT. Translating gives CASRPRNTGELFF.

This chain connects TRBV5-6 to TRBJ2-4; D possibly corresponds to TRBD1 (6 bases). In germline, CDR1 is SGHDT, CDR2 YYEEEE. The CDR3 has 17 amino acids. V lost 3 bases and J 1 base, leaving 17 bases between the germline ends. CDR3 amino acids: CASSWTARQYAKNIQYF. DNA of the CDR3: TGTGCCAGCAGCTGGACAGCGCGACAGTACGCCAAAAACATTCAGTACTTC.

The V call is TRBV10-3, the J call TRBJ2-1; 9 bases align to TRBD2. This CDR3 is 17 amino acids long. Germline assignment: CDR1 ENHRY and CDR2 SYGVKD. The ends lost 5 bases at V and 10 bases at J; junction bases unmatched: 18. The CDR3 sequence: CAISRNGPAGGQGEQFF. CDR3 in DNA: TGTGCCATCAGTCGAAACGGCCCAGCGGGGGGCCAAGGAGAGCAGTTCTTC.

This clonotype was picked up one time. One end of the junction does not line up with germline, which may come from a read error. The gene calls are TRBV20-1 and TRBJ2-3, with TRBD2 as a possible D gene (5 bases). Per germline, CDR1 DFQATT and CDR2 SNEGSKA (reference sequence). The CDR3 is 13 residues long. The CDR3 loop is CSTSMAATDTQYF. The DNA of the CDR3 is TGCAGTACTAGTATGGCGGCCACAGATACGCAGTATTTT.

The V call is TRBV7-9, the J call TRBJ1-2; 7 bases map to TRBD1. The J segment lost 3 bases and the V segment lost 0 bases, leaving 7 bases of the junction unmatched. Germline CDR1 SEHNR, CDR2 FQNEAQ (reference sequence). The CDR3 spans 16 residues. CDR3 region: CASSLATTGRYYGYTF. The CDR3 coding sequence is TGTGCCAGCAGCTTAGCAACGACAGGGCGATACTATGGCTACACCTTC.

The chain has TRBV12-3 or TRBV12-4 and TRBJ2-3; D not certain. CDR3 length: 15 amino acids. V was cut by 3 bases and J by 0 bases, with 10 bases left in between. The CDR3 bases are TGTGCCAGCAGTTTCGCGTCTACTAGCACAGATACGCAGTATTTT. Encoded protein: CASSFASTSTDTQYF.